This T cell receptor beta chain was captured in a study of T-cell reconstitution after alpha-beta-depleted transplantation in children. The CDR3 contains 15 residues. The V and J ends lost 5 bases and 8 bases, in that order; junction bases with no gene match: 8. Germline assignment: CDR1 MRHNA and CDR2 SNTAGT. The authors prepared the TCRbeta library with unique molecular identifiers. TCRdb recomputed calls from the PCR reads with MiXCR, one row per CDR3 protein. This sample has under 20,000 distinct CDR3 sequences, with 10% to 15% found just once. The study, taken as a whole, reports: The main origin of T-cell counts and diversity one year after transplant was newly produced T cells. About two months after transplant, alpha-beta T cells reportedly came from several hundred expanded graft clones.

In its sample, this clonotype was seen many times. Its cognate antigen is unknown. The TCR comes from a female patient between 2 and 15 years old who had a stem cell transplant for congenital amegakaryocytic thrombocytopenia, so the T cells may come from the graft donor. The sample consisted of PBMCs, mostly from graft donor cells, taken 60 days after TCRalphabeta/CD19-depleted stem cell transplant. The gene calls are TRBV6-4 and TRBJ2-1; 11 nucleotides line up with TRBD2. The CDR3 nucleotides are TGTGCCAGCAGTAGAACTAGCGGGAGTTCCGATGAGCAGTTCTTC. It translates to CASSRTSGSSDEQFF.